Listed below are T cell receptor beta chains from one sample, sequenced in a study of blood T cell repertoires in COVID-19. This table comes from immunoSEQ multiplex PCR, and its TCRdb copy is limited to in-frame clones, with some not included. Counted here are under 250,000 clones, about 90% occurring once; the ten biggest clones make up about 1.3%. Sequenced: peripheral blood. These TCRs come from a young man with acute or convalescent COVID-19. CDR3s include the opening cysteine and the closing phenylalanine or tryptophan. D genes are given only for firm matches. Some rows mark clone size as missing; the rest say once, few, many or name a class of expanded clone.

D gene: .; clone size: .; V gene: TRBV6-5; J gene: TRBJ1-6; CDR3 DNA: TGTGCCAGCATTTGGAGCTCCTATAATTCACCCCTCCACTTT; CDR3 protein: CASIWSSYNSPLHF
D gene: .; clone size: .; V gene: TRBV28; J gene: TRBJ1-2; CDR3 DNA: TGTGCCAGCAGTCCTCGGGGGTCCTACTATGGCTACACCTTC; CDR3 protein: CASSPRGSYYGYTF
D gene: TRBD1; clone size: .; V gene: TRBV5-4; J gene: TRBJ1-4; CDR3 DNA: TGTGCCAGCAGCTCGCAACGAGGGACAGGGTTTGAAAAACTGTTTTTT; CDR3 protein: CASSSQRGTGFEKLFF
D gene: TRBD2; clone size: .; V gene: TRBV2; J gene: TRBJ2-5; CDR3 DNA: TGTGCCAGCAGTCCAAGACTAGCGGGGAGTGTCGTCGAGACCCAGTACTTC; CDR3 protein: CASSPRLAGSVVETQYF
D gene: TRBD2; clone size: .; V gene: TRBV3-1/TRBV3-2; J gene: TRBJ2-1; CDR3 DNA: TGTGCCAGCAGCCAGCTAGCGGACAATGAGCAGTTCTTC; CDR3 protein: CASSQLADNEQFF
D gene: .; clone size: .; V gene: TRBV4-2; J gene: TRBJ2-1; CDR3 DNA: TGTGCCAGCAGCCAAGAAAGCGCGGTTAGCTCCTACAATGAGCAGTTCTTC; CDR3 protein: CASSQESAVSSYNEQFF
D gene: .; clone size: .; V gene: TRBV9; J gene: TRBJ2-1; CDR3 DNA: TGTGCCAGCAGCGTTTCTCCTCTACGGCGAGGCAATGAGCAGTTCTTC; CDR3 protein: CASSVSPLRRGNEQFF
D gene: TRBD1; clone size: few; V gene: TRBV3-1/TRBV3-2; J gene: TRBJ2-7; CDR3 DNA: TGTGCCAGCAGCCAAGGGCGGGACAGGGGGGGTTACGAGCAGTACTTC; CDR3 protein: CASSQGRDRGGYEQYF
D gene: TRBD2; clone size: .; V gene: TRBV11-2; J gene: TRBJ2-3; CDR3 DNA: TGTGCCAGCAGCTTAGGTAGTAGCGGGAGCACAGATACGCAGTATTTT; CDR3 protein: CASSLGSSGSTDTQYF
D gene: TRBD1; clone size: .; V gene: TRBV2; J gene: TRBJ2-7; CDR3 DNA: TGTGCCAGCACCGCACTCAGACAGGGGGATTACGAGCAGTACTTC; CDR3 protein: CASTALRQGDYEQYF
D gene: TRBD1; clone size: .; V gene: TRBV7-2; J gene: TRBJ2-1; CDR3 DNA: TGTGCCAGCAGCTTTACACTACGGGGGACAGGGGAGGTGGGTGAGCAGTTCTTC; CDR3 protein: CASSFTLRGTGEVGEQFF
D gene: TRBD2; clone size: few; V gene: TRBV7-7; J gene: TRBJ2-5; CDR3 DNA: TGTGCTAGCGCCTCGGGGAGCGGGGGGGGCCAAGAGACCCAGTACTTC; CDR3 protein: CASASGSGGGQETQYF
D gene: .; clone size: .; V gene: TRBV29-1; J gene: TRBJ1-2; CDR3 DNA: TGCAGCGCCGGCCCACGGTCCTTTTCCTATGGCTACACCTTC; CDR3 protein: CSAGPRSFSYGYTF
D gene: TRBD2; clone size: once; V gene: TRBV27; J gene: TRBJ2-1; CDR3 DNA: TGTGCCAGCAGTTACCCGGGAGTAGCGGGAGTCAAATCTCAGCAGTTCTTC; CDR3 protein: CASSYPGVAGVKSQQFF
D gene: TRBD2; clone size: once; V gene: TRBV6-6; J gene: TRBJ2-7; CDR3 DNA: TGTGCCAGCAGTACCGGGACTATTTTCCCCGAGCAGTACTTC; CDR3 protein: CASSTGTIFPEQYF
D gene: .; clone size: .; V gene: TRBV29-1; J gene: TRBJ1-1; CDR3 DNA: TGCAGTACAGGTTACATGAACACTGAAGCTTTCTTT; CDR3 protein: CSTGYMNTEAFF
D gene: .; clone size: .; V gene: TRBV2; J gene: TRBJ2-5; CDR3 DNA: TGTGCCAGCTTAAGGACTTACCAAGAGACCCAGTACTTC; CDR3 protein: CASLRTYQETQYF
D gene: .; clone size: .; V gene: TRBV18; J gene: TRBJ1-1; CDR3 DNA: TGTGCCAGCTCACCAGCCGGGGTTCCGGGCACTGAAGCTTTCTTT; CDR3 protein: CASSPAGVPGTEAFF
D gene: .; clone size: .; V gene: TRBV19; J gene: TRBJ1-2; CDR3 DNA: TGTGCCAGTGGCCATAAGACAGCTTATGGCTACACCTTC; CDR3 protein: CASGHKTAYGYTF
D gene: TRBD1; clone size: .; V gene: TRBV7-6; J gene: TRBJ2-7; CDR3 DNA: TGTGCCAGCAGCTCGGCAGGACAGGGGGCCTACGAGCAGTACTTC; CDR3 protein: CASSSAGQGAYEQYF
D gene: TRBD2; clone size: .; V gene: TRBV30; J gene: TRBJ2-1; CDR3 DNA: TGTGCCTGGAGTGAAGGACTAGCGGGCGGGGAATACTACAATGAGCAGTTCTTC; CDR3 protein: CAWSEGLAGGEYYNEQFF
D gene: .; clone size: .; V gene: TRBV28; J gene: TRBJ1-5; CDR3 DNA: TGTGCCAGCAGCCAAATAACAGGGAGCAATCAGCCCCAGCATTTT; CDR3 protein: CASSQITGSNQPQHF
D gene: TRBD2; clone size: .; V gene: TRBV7-3; J gene: TRBJ2-1; CDR3 DNA: TGTGCCAGCAGCCGCCGCGGGGGGAGTGAGCAGTTCTTC; CDR3 protein: CASSRRGGSEQFF
D gene: .; clone size: .; V gene: TRBV19; J gene: TRBJ2-3; CDR3 DNA: TGTGCCAGTAAACTAGCTGACGCAGATACGCAGTATTTT; CDR3 protein: CASKLADADTQYF
D gene: .; clone size: .; V gene: TRBV14; J gene: TRBJ2-1; CDR3 DNA: TGTGCCAGCAGCCATATACACCAAGATTATGAGCAGTTCTTC; CDR3 protein: CASSHIHQDYEQFF
D gene: TRBD1; clone size: .; V gene: TRBV7-9; J gene: TRBJ2-2; CDR3 DNA: TGTGCCAGCAGCCGCCCCAGGACAGGGGGGGACACCGGGGAGCTGTTTTTT; CDR3 protein: CASSRPRTGGDTGELFF
D gene: .; clone size: .; V gene: TRBV11-2; J gene: TRBJ1-1; CDR3 DNA: TGTGCCAGCAGCCATAACCCACCCTCGGTGAACACTGAAGCTTTCTTT; CDR3 protein: CASSHNPPSVNTEAFF
D gene: .; clone size: .; V gene: TRBV11-2; J gene: TRBJ1-6; CDR3 DNA: TGTGCCAGCAGCTTAGTACGCGGGGGGCATTCACCCCTCCACTTT; CDR3 protein: CASSLVRGGHSPLHF
D gene: .; clone size: once; V gene: TRBV7-9; J gene: TRBJ2-2; CDR3 DNA: TGTGCCAGCAGCACAGCCACCGGGGAGCTGTTTTTT; CDR3 protein: CASSTATGELFF
D gene: TRBD1; clone size: .; V gene: TRBV5-1; J gene: TRBJ2-3; CDR3 DNA: TGCGCCAGCAAAGACAGGGCAATATCCACAGATACGCAGTATTTT; CDR3 protein: CASKDRAISTDTQYF
D gene: .; clone size: .; V gene: TRBV11-3; J gene: TRBJ2-3; CDR3 DNA: TGTGCCAGCAGCTTAGAACAGATTAGCACAGATACGCAGTATTTT; CDR3 protein: CASSLEQISTDTQYF
D gene: TRBD2; clone size: .; V gene: TRBV3-1/TRBV3-2; J gene: TRBJ2-1; CDR3 DNA: TGTGCCAGCAGGCCTAGCGGAGTCAATGAGCAGTTCTTC; CDR3 protein: CASRPSGVNEQFF
D gene: .; clone size: .; V gene: TRBV28; J gene: TRBJ2-3; CDR3 DNA: TGTGCCAGCACCGAAGGAGGGGTGAGAGATACGCAGTATTTT; CDR3 protein: CASTEGGVRDTQYF
D gene: .; clone size: .; V gene: TRBV7-8; J gene: TRBJ1-2; CDR3 DNA: TGTGCCAGCAGCCCTAAGGTCACAGGTAGATTCTATGGCTACACCTTC; CDR3 protein: CASSPKVTGRFYGYTF
D gene: .; clone size: few; V gene: TRBV28; J gene: TRBJ2-7; CDR3 DNA: TGTGCCAGCAGTTTCGGTGCCCCAGGCTCCTACGAGCAGTACTTC; CDR3 protein: CASSFGAPGSYEQYF
D gene: .; clone size: .; V gene: TRBV5-1; J gene: TRBJ2-2; CDR3 DNA: TGCGCCAGCAGCCTGGTAGGGGGGAACACCGGGGAGCTGTTTTTT; CDR3 protein: CASSLVGGNTGELFF
D gene: .; clone size: .; V gene: TRBV21-1; J gene: TRBJ1-1; CDR3 DNA: TGTGCCAGCATGCTTGGACACCATAGGAAAACTGAAGCTTTCTTT; CDR3 protein: CASMLGHHRKTEAFF
D gene: .; clone size: .; V gene: TRBV5-1; J gene: TRBJ2-5; CDR3 DNA: TGCGCCAGCAGACAGGGTAAAGAGACCCAGTACTTC; CDR3 protein: CASRQGKETQYF
D gene: .; clone size: .; V gene: TRBV5-1; J gene: TRBJ1-1; CDR3 DNA: TGCGCCAGCAGCTTGGCCAAGAACAGGGTGGCTGAAGCTTTCTTT; CDR3 protein: CASSLAKNRVAEAFF
D gene: TRBD1; clone size: .; V gene: TRBV7-8; J gene: TRBJ1-4; CDR3 DNA: TGTGCCAGCAGCCCCGGGACAGGTGGCGGGAAACTGTTTTTT; CDR3 protein: CASSPGTGGGKLFF
D gene: .; clone size: .; V gene: TRBV27; J gene: TRBJ1-3; CDR3 DNA: TGTGCCAGCAGAGACTACTCTGGAAACACCATATATTTT; CDR3 protein: CASRDYSGNTIYF
D gene: .; clone size: .; V gene: TRBV11-2; J gene: TRBJ2-5; CDR3 DNA: TGTGCCAGCAGCGGTACTAGCTTACAAGAGACCCAGTACTTC; CDR3 protein: CASSGTSLQETQYF
D gene: TRBD1; clone size: .; V gene: TRBV29-1; J gene: TRBJ2-5; CDR3 DNA: TGCAGCGTTGAACGACAGGGGCGAGAGACCCAGTACTTC; CDR3 protein: CSVERQGRETQYF